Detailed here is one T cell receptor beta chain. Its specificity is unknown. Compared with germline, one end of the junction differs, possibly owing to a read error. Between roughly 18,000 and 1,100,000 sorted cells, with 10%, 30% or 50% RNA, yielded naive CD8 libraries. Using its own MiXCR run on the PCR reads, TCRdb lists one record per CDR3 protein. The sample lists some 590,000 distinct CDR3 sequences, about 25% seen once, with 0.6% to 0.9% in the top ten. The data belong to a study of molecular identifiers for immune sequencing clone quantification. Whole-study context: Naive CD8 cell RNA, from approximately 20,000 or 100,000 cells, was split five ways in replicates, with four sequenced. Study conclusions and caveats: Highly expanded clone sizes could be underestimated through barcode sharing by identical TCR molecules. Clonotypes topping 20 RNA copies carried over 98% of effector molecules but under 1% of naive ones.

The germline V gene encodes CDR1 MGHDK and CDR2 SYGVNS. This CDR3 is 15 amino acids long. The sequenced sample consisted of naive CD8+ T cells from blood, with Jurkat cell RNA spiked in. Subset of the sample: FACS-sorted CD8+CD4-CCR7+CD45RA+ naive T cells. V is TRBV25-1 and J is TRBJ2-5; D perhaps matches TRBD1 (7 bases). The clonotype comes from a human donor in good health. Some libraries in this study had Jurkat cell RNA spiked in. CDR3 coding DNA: TGTGCCAGCAGTGAAAGTAGCAGGGGGGAAGAGACCCGGTACTTC. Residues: CASSESSRGEETRYF.